This note documents a single TCR beta chain sequence. Its antigen is still unknown. No clone much larger than this one lies a single base away; base qualities are absent. From the cysteine through the phenylalanine, the CDR3 covers 12 amino acids. Here the CDR3 DNA is all that survives: 36 bases in frame from base 1. Taken from the germline V gene (reference sequence), the CDR1 and CDR2 loops are DFQATT and SNEGSKA. Trimming takes 3 bases from V and 0 bases from J, and the germline ends sit 6 bases apart. Library creation used 5' RACE. The sample was run on an Illumina HiSeq 2000. Template switching introduced a universal primer binding site; the final cDNA contained a unique molecular identifier, enabling accurate counting of TCR cDNA molecules. Specific primers in the conserved constant-segment region were used to synthesize first-strand cDNA for the TCR alpha and beta chains. Each cDNA library was double barcoded, with a SMART-Mk sample barcode plus Illumina barcodes, to control for contamination. TruSeq adapter sequences and Illumina sample barcodes were added in two successive PCR steps. TCR alpha and beta cDNA libraries were sequenced on the Illumina HiSeq platform with custom primers. As for the original processing: MiGEC was used to process raw reads and extract unique molecular identifiers, and MiXCR was used to find CDR3 positions. For each individual, recombination models were inferred using an EM algorithm with the repgenHMM and IGoR tools. Shared clonotype analysis was performed with the tcR package in R, normalizing sharing by the product of cloneset sizes. To study raw recombination free of thymic and clonal selection effects, out-of-frame nonproductive sequences were analyzed. Through fastp at Q25 and MiXCR, TCRdb rebuilt clones from the public reads, retaining in-frame beta chains. Each entry merges the rows of one CDR3 protein and shows their most common DNA and genes. The V and J calls here are based on TCRdb, not the publication. This sample lists hundreds of thousands of distinct CDR3 sequences; about 20% were detected once. The ten top clones hold roughly 14% of the sample.

The sample is drawn from a study of identical twins (dated by TCRdb to 2016 to 2017). A note on the overall study: To test whether fetal clonotypes persist, the study used deep sequencing on TCR alpha and beta repertoires from monozygotic twins, unrelated adults of various ages, and cord blood. To rule out contamination, the twin experiments were replicated at different times with different library preparation protocols.

General study outcomes and caveats: Zero-insertion analyses could be partly confounded by invariant T cells such as MAIT and iNKT, though diverse VJ usage argued against such confounding for most clonotypes. Conclusions relied on cross-sectional statistical analysis, since the same donors could not be followed over many years. In monozygotic twins, recombination models systematically underestimated out-of-frame TCR alpha sharing, but the models matched the sharing seen between unrelated individuals. Abundant cord blood beta clonotypes had fewer insertions, young adult naive repertoires showed a similar but weaker trend, and memory repertoires showed no such trend. Excess twin sharing in beta out-of-frame sequences was weaker because fewer shared sequences lowered the signal-to-noise ratio. Out-of-frame TCR alpha sequences shared between twins showed an excess of low generation-probability sequences compared with coincidental sharing between unrelated individuals.

Every donor was a healthy Caucasian. Three pairs of female monozygotic twins, all aged roughly 18 to 29 years, were included in the twin cohort. Peripheral blood mononuclear cells were the source from which RNA for the TCR libraries was isolated. The same specimen was also included in a second study, on T cells expressing NK-cell markers. The second paper further reports: Fewer than ten donors provided sorted CD3+CD56+NKG2C+, CD3+CD56+NKG2C- and CD3+CD56-NKG2C+ T-cell subsets, whose TCR beta-chain repertoires were profiled. Among the eight sequenced donors, seven were HCMV-seropositive and one was HCMV-seronegative. In several experiments an anti-gammadeltaTCR antibody was added to restrict sorting to alphabetaTCR-expressing T cells. In several donors, the dominant CD3+CD56+NKG2C+ clonotypes were among the top 10 CD8+ clonotypes and accounted for roughly 1.0-7.0% of CD8+ T cells. Those dominant clonotypes were again the most abundant among CD3+CD56-NKG2C+ cells in several donors, at roughly 25-60.1%. Whether the expanded NKG2C-expressing T cell clones were specific for HCMV antigens was left unclear. The study sequenced eight donors, all healthy volunteers chosen at random: three men and five women. To determine HCMV serostatus, a commercial ELISA kit was used to detect HCMV-specific IgG in serum. For a handful of donors, unsorted PBMC were also used to sequence bulk peripheral blood T-cell repertoires. MIGEC was used to demultiplex reads and group the reads by UMI, and MiTCR was used to assemble and quantify clonotypes. Only TCR cDNA sequences supported by at least two reads were kept to exclude erroneous sequences. The tcR package was used for downstream repertoire analysis, with clonotypes matched between fractions based on CDR3 nucleotide sequence plus V segment. Antigen specificity was annotated against VDJdb with VDJmatch, allowing one amino acid substitution in CDR3.

The rearrangement joined TRBV20-1 to TRBJ2-7; confidence is insufficient to name the D gene. Specimen: PBMCs. The TCR comes from a woman aged 18 to 35 in good health. The CDR3 protein: CSARFSSYEQYF. The DNA is TGCAGTGCTAGGTTTAGCTCCTACGAGCAGTACTTC.